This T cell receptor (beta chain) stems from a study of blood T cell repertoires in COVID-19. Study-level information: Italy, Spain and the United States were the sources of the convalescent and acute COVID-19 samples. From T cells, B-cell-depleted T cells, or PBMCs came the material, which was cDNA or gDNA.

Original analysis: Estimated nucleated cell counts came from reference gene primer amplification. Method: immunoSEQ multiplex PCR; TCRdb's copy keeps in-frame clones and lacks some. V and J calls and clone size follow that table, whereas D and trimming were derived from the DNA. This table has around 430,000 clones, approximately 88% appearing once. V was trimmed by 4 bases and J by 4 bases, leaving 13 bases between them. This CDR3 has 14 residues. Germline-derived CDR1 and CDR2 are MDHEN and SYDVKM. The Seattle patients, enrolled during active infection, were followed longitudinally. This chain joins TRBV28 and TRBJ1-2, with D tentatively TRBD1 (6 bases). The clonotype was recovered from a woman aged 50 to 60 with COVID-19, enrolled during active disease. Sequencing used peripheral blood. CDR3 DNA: TGTGCCAGCAGTTCCCTTGGACAGTCCTATGGCTACACCTTC. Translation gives CASSSLGQSYGYTF.